The entry below gives a single TCR beta chain sequence along with its context. This sample was taken from a study of blood T cell repertoires in COVID-19. In the study overall: Whether acute or convalescent, the COVID-19 samples came from the United States, Italy and Spain. PBMCs, B-cell-depleted T cells, or T cells provided the cDNA or gDNA that made up the material.

The CDR3 totals 13 residues. CDR1 and CDR2 (germline): SGHRS, YFSETQ. With 6 bases removed from V and 9 bases from J, the gap between germline ends came to 16 bases. As handled by the study authors: The authors estimated nucleated cell counts from reference gene primer amplification. Method: immunoSEQ multiplex PCR; TCRdb's copy keeps in-frame clones and lacks some. V, J and clone size reflect that table, while D and trimming were determined from the DNA. The sample holds some 87,000 clones, over 70% seen once. The clonotype comes from a human donor in a cohort sampled during active COVID-19. The chain carries TRBV5-1 and TRBJ2-1; D might be TRBD2 (5 bases). Sample: peripheral blood. The CDR3: CASNLDPGSEQFF. CDR3 nucleotide sequence: TGCGCCAGCAACCTGGACCCTGGGAGTGAGCAGTTCTTC.